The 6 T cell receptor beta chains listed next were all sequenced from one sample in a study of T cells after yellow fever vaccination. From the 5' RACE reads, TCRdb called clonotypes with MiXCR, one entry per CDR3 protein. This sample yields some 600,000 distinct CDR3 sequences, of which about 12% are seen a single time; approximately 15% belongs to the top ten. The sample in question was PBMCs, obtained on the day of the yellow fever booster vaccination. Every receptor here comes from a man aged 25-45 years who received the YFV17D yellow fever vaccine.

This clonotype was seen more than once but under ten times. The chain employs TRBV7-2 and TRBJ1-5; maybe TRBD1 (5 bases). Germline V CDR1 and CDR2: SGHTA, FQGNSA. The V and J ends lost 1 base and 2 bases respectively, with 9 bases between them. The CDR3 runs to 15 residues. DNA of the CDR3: TGTGCCAGCAGCTTAGACGCGGGGGGCAATCAGCCCCAGCATTTT. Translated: CASSLDAGGNQPQHF.

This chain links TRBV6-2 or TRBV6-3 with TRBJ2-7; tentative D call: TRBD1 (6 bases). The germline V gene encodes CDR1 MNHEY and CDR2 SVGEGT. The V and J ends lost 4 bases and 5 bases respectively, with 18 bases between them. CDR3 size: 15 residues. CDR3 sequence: CASSSTGHPADEQYF. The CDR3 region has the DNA TGTGCCAGCAGTTCCACGGGACACCCCGCGGACGAGCAGTACTTC.

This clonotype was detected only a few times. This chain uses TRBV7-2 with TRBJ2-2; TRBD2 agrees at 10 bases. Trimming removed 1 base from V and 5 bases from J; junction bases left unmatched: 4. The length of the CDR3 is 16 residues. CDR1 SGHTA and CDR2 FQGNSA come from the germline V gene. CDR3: CASSLDPSGRTGELFF. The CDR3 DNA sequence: TGTGCCAGCAGCTTAGACCCTAGCGGGAGAACCGGGGAGCTGTTTTTT.

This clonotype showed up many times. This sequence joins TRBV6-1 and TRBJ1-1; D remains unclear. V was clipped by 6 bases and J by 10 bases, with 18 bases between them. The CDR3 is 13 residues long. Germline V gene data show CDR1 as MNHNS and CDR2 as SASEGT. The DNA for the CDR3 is TGTGCCAGCAGCCTTGGTGGTAGGGTGGCAGCTTTCTTT. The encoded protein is CASSLGGRVAAFF.

CDR3 DNA: TGTGCCAGCAGCCCACGCGGCAGGGGAGGTGGCTATGGCTACACCTTC. This sequence encodes CASSPRGRGGGYGYTF. This rearrangement joins TRBV7-2 to TRBJ1-2, with D perhaps matching TRBD1 (6 bases). Trimming stripped 5 bases from V and 4 bases from J, with 20 bases between. This CDR3 comprises 16 residues. CDR1 is SGHTA, CDR2 FQGNSA, per germline. Full variable domain (outside the CDR3, taken from reference TRBV7-2 and TRBJ1-2): GAGVSQSPSNKVTEKGKDVELRCDPISGHTALYWYRQSLGQGLEFLIYFQGNSAPDKSGLPSDRFSAERTGGSVSTLTIQRTQQEDSAVYLCASSPRGRGGGYGYTFGSGTRLTVV.

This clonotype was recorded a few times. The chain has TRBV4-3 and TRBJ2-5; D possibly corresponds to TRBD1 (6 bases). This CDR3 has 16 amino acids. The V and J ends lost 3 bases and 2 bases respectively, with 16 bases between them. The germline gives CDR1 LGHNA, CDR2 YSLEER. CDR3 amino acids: CASSQERGRGQETQYF. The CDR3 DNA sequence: TGCGCCAGCAGCCAGGAGAGGGGCAGGGGACAAGAGACCCAGTACTTC.